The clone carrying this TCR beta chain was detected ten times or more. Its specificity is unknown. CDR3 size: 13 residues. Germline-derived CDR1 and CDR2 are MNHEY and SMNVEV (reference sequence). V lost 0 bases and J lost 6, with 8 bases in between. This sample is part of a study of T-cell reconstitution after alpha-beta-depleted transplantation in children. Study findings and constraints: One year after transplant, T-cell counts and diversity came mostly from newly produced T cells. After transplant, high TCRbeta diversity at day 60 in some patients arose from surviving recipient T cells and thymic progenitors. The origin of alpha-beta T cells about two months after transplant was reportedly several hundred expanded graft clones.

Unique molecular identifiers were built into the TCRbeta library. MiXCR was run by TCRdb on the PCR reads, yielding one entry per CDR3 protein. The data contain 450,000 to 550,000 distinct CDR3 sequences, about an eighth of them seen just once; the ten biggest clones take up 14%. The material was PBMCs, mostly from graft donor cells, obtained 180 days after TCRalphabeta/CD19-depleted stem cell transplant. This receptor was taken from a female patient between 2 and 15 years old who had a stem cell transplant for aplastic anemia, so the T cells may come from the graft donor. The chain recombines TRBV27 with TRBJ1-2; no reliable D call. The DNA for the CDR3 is TGTGCCAGCAGTTTATCACAAAGGAATGGCTACACCTTC. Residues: CASSLSQRNGYTF.